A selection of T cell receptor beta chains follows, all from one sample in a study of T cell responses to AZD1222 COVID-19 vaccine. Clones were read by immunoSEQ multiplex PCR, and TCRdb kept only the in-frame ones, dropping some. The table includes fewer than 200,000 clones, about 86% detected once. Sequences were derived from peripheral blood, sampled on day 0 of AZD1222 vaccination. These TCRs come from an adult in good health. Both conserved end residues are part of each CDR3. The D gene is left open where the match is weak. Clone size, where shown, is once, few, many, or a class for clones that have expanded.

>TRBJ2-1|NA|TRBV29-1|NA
TGCAGCGTTGATAAAGGACAGAGAGGCAATGAGCAGTTCTTC
CSVDKGQRGNEQFF
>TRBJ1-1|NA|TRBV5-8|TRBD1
TGTGCCAGCAGCTTTAGACAGGGGAACACTGAAGCTTTCTTT
CASSFRQGNTEAFF
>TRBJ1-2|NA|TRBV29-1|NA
TGCAGCGTTGCCGGCTATGGCTACACCTTC
CSVAGYGYTF
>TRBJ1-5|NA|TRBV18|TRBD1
TGTGCCAGCTCGCCCGGGACAGGATCCAATCAGCCCCAGCATTTT
CASSPGTGSNQPQHF
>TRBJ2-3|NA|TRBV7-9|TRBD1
TGTGCCAGCAGCTTTGGGACAGGGCGCACAGATACGCAGTATTTT
CASSFGTGRTDTQYF
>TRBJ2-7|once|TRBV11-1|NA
TGTGCCAGCAGCGCCCGGGTTCGACGGAGCTACGAGCAGTACTTC
CASSARVRRSYEQYF
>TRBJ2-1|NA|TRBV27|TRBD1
TGTGCCAGCAGTTCCAACAGACAGGGGAAAAGATTCTTC
CASSSNRQGKRFF
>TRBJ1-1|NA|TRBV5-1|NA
TGCGCCAGCAGCTTGGAGGCAGCGAACACTGAAGCTTTCTTT
CASSLEAANTEAFF
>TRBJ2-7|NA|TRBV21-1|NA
TGTGCCAGCAGCAAAGGGAGGACAGGGCCAACCACGAAGGTGACCAACTACGAGCAGTACTTC
CASSKGRTGPTTKVTNYEQYF
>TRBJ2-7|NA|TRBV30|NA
TGTGCCTACAACTCAGATTCCTACGAGCAGTACTTC
CAYNSDSYEQYF
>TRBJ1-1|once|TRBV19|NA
TGTGCCAGTAGTATAGGCAGGGTCGATGAAGCTTTCTTT
CASSIGRVDEAFF
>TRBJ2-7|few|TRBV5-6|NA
TGTGCCAGCAGCTTGACGGGCCAGGGCAACGAGCAGTACTTC
CASSLTGQGNEQYF
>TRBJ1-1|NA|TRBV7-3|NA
TGTGCCAGCAGCTTAATGAGTGCCACTGAAGCTTTCTTT
CASSLMSATEAFF
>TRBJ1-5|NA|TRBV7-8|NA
TGTGCCAGCAGCTTAAGACGCCTGAAGAGTGACAATCAGCCCCAGCATTTT
CASSLRRLKSDNQPQHF
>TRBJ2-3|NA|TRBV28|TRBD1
TGTGCCAGCAGTCTTACAGGGGGCTATTCAGATACGCAGTATTTT
CASSLTGGYSDTQYF
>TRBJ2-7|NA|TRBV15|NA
TGTGCCACCAGCAGTAACCCGCGGTTTACCTGGAACGAGCAGTACTTC
CATSSNPRFTWNEQYF
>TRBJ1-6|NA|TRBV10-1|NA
TGCGCCAGCAGGAGGTTTTCACCCCTCCACTTT
CASRRFSPLHF
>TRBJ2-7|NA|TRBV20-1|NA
TGCAGCGCGACCGGGGGACGCGAGCAGTACTTC
CSATGGREQYF
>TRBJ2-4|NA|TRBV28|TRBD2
TGTGCCAGCAGTTCTTCTAGGGCGGGGGGCATTCAGTACTTC
CASSSSRAGGIQYF
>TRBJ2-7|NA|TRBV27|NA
TGTGCCAGCAGTTTATCGTGGGCAGCACTCTCCTACGAGCAGTACTTC
CASSLSWAALSYEQYF
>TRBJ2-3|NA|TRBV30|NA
TGTGCCTGGAGTGTACGGGGTGATACGCAGTATTTT
CAWSVRGDTQYF
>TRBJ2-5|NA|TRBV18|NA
TGTGCCAGCTCACAGGGTCGCCAAGAGACCCAGTACTTC
CASSQGRQETQYF
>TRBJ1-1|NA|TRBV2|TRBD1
TGTGCCAGCAGTGCAGACAGGGGGCTAAGGACTGAAGCTTTCTTT
CASSADRGLRTEAFF
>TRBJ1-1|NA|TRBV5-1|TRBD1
TGCGCCAGCAGCTTTTTGGCCGGGACAGGGGGGAACACTGAAGCTTTCTTT
CASSFLAGTGGNTEAFF
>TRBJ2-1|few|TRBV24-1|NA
TGTGCCACCGGTGGTCCATGGCCCAATGAGCAGTTCTTC
CATGGPWPNEQFF
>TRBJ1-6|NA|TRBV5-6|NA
TGTGCCAGCAGCTTGGGCGGAGGTGGGTACTCACCCCTCCACTTT
CASSLGGGGYSPLHF
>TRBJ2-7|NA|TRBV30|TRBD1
TGTGCCTGGGGGGACAGGGAACCCTACGAGCAGTACTTC
CAWGDREPYEQYF
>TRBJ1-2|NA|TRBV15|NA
TGTGCCACCAGCAGAGACGGGACAAGAAACTATGGCTACACCTTC
CATSRDGTRNYGYTF
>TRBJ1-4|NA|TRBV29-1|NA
TGCAGCGTTGGCCGGCGGGGACAAAATCATGAAAAACTGTTTTTT
CSVGRRGQNHEKLFF